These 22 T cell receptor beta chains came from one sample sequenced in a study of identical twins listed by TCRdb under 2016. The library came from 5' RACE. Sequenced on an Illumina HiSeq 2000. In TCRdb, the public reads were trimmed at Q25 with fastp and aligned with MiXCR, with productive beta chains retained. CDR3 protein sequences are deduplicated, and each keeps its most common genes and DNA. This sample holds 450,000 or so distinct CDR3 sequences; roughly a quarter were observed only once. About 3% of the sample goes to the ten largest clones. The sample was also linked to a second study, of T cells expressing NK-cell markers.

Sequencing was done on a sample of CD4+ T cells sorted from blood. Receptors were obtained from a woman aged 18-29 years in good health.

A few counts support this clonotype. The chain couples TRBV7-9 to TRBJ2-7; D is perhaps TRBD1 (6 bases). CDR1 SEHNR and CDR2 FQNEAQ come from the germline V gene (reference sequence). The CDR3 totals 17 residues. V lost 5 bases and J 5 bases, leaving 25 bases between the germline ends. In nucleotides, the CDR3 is TGTGCCAGCAGCCCCCCGTTCTGGGACACATCGACCAACGAGCAGTACTTC. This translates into CASSPPFWDTSTNEQYF.

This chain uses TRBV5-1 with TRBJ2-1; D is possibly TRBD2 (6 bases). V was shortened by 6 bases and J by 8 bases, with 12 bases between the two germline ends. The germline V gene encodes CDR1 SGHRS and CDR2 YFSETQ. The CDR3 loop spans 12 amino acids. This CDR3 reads CASISSSDEQFF. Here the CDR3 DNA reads TGCGCCAGCATTTCGTCTAGCGATGAGCAGTTCTTC. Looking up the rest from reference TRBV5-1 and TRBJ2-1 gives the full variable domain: KAGVTQTPRYLIKTRGQQVTLSCSPISGHRSVSWYQQTPGQGLQFLFEYFSETQRNKGNFPGRFSGRQFSNSRSEMNVSTLELGDSALYLCASISSSDEQFFGPGTRLTVL.

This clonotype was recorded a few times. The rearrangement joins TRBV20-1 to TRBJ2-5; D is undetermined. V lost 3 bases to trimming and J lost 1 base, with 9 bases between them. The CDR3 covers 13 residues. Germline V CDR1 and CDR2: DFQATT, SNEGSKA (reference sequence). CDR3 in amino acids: CSASRLAQETQYF. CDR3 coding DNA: TGCAGTGCTAGTAGGCTGGCCCAAGAGACCCAGTACTTC.

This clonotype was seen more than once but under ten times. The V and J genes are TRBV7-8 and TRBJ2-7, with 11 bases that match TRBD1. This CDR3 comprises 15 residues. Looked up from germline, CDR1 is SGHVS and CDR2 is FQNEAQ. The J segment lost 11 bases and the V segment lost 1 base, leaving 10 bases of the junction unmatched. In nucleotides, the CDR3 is TGTGCCAGCAGCTTAGGCCGGACAGGGGGCTATAAGGAGTACTTC. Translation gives CASSLGRTGGYKEYF. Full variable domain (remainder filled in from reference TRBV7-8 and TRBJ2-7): GAGVSQSPRYKVAKRGQDVALRCDPISGHVSLFWYQQALGQGPEFLTYFQNEAQLDKSGLPSDRFFAERPEGSVSTLKIQRTQQEDSAVYLCASSLGRTGGYKEYFGPGTRLTVT.

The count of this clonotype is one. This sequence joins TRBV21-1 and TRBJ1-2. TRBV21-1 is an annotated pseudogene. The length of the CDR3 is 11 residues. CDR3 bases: TGTGCCAGCAGCAAAGGGTGGGGCTACACCTTC. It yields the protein CASSKGWGYTF.

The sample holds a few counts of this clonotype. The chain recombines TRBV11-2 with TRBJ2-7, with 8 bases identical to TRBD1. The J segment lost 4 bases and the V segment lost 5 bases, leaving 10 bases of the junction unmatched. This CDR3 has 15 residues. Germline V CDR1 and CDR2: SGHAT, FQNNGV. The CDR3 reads CASSQNGQGAYEQYF. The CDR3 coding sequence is TGTGCCAGCAGCCAAAACGGCCAGGGGGCGTACGAGCAGTACTTC. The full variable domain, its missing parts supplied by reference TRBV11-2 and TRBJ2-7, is EAGVAQSPRYKIIEKRQSVAFWCNPISGHATLYWYQQILGQGPKLLIQFQNNGVVDDSQLPKDRFSAERLKGVDSTLKIQPAKLEDSAVYLCASSQNGQGAYEQYFGPGTRLTVT.

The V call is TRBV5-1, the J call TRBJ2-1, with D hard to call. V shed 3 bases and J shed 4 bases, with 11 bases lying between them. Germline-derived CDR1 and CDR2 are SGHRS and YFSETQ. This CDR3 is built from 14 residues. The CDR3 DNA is TGCGCCAGCAGCTCCGACTTGTCTTACAATGAGCAGTTCTTC. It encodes CASSSDLSYNEQFF.

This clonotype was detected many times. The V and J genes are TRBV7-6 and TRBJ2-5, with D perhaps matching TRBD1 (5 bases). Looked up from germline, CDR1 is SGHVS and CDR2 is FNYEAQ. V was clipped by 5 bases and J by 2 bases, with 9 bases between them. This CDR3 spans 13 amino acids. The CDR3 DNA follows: TGTGCCAGCAGCACCCGACAGCAAGAGACCCAGTACTTC. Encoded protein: CASSTRQQETQYF.

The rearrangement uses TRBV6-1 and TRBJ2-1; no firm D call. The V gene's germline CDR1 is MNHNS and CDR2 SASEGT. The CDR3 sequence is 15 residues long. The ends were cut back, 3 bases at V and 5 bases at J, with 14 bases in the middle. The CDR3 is CASSESRLVNNEQFF. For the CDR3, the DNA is TGTGCCAGCAGTGAGAGCCGTCTAGTCAACAATGAGCAGTTCTTC.

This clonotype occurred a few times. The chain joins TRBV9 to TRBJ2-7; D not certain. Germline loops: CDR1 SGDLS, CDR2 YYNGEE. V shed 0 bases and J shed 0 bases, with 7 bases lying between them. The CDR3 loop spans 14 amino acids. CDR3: CASSVDPSSYEQYF. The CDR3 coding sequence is TGTGCCAGCAGCGTAGACCCGAGCTCCTACGAGCAGTACTTC.

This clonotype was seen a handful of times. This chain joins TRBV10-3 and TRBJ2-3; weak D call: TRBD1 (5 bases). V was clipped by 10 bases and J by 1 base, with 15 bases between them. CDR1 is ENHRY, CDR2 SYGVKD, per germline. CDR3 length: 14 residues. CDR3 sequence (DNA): TGTGCCACCAAACCAGGGTTGGGCACAGATACGCAGTATTTT. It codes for CATKPGLGTDTQYF.

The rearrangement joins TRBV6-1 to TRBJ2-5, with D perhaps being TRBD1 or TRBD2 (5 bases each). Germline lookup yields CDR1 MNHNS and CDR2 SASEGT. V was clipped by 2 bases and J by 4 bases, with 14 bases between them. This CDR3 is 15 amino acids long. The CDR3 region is CASSENPSGTETQYF. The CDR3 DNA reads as TGTGCCAGCAGTGAAAACCCGTCGGGGACAGAGACCCAGTACTTC.

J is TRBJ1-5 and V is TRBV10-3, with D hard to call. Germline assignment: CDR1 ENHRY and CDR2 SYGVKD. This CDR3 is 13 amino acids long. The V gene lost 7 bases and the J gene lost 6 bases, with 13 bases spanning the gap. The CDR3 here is CAIKGGLGQPQHF. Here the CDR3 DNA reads TGTGCCATCAAAGGAGGGCTCGGTCAGCCCCAGCATTTT.

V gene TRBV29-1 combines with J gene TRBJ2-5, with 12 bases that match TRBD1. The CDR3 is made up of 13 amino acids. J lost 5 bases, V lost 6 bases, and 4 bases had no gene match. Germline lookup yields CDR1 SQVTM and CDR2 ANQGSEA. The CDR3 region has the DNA TGCAGCGTGGGGACAGGGGGCACGGAGACCCAGTACTTC. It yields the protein CSVGTGGTETQYF.

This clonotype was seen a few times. CDR3 protein: CASSLVPADVPISYEQYF. The CDR3 region has the DNA TGCGCCAGCAGCTTGGTTCCCGCGGACGTACCGATCTCCTACGAGCAGTACTTC. The chain employs TRBV5-1 and TRBJ2-7, with no clear D. V shed 0 bases and J shed 0 bases, with 19 bases lying between them. The V gene's germline CDR1 is SGHRS and CDR2 YFSETQ. The CDR3 covers 18 residues.

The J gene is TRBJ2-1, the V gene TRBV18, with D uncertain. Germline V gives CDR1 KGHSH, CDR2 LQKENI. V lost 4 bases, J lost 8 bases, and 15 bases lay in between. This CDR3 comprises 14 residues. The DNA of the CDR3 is TGTGCCAGCTCACAGGGCCAAGTAGGCGATGAGCAGTTCTTC. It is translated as CASSQGQVGDEQFF.

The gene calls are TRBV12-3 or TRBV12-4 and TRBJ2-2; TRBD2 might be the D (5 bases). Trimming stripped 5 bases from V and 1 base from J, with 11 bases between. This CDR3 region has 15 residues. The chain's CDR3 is CASSLHGENTGELFF. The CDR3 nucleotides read TGTGCCAGCAGTCTACACGGGGAGAACACCGGGGAGCTGTTTTTT.

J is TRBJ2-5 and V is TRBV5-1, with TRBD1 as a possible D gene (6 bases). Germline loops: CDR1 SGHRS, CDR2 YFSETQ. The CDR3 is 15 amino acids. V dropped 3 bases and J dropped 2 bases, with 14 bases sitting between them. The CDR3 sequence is CASSSTGPTQETQYF. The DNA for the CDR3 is TGCGCCAGCAGCTCTACAGGGCCCACACAAGAGACCCAGTACTTC.

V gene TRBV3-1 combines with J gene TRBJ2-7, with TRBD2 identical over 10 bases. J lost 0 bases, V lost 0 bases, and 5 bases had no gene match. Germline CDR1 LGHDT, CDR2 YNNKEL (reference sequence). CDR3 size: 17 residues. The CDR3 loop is CASSQDLLAGSSYEQYF. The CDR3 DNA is TGTGCCAGCAGCCAAGACCTACTAGCGGGAAGCTCCTACGAGCAGTACTTC.

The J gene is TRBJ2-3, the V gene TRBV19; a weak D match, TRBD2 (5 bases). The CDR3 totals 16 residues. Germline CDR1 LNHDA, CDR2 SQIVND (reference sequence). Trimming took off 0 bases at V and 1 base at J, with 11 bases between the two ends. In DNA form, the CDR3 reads TGTGCCAGTAGTATAGATCTTGAGGGCCGCACAGATACGCAGTATTTT. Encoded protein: CASSIDLEGRTDTQYF.

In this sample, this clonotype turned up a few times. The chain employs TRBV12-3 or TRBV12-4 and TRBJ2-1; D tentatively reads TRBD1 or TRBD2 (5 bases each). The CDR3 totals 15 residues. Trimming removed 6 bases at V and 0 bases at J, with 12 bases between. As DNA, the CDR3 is TGTGCCAGCAGCCCGGGACGCCGCTCCTACAATGAGCAGTTCTTC. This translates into CASSPGRRSYNEQFF.

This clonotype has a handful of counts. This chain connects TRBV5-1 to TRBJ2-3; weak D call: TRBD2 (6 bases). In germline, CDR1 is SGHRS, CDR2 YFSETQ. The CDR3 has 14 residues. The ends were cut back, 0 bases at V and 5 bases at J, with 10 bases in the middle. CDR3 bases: TGCGCCAGCAGCTTGGTTCCCGGGGGAGATACGCAGTATTTT. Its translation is CASSLVPGGDTQYF.